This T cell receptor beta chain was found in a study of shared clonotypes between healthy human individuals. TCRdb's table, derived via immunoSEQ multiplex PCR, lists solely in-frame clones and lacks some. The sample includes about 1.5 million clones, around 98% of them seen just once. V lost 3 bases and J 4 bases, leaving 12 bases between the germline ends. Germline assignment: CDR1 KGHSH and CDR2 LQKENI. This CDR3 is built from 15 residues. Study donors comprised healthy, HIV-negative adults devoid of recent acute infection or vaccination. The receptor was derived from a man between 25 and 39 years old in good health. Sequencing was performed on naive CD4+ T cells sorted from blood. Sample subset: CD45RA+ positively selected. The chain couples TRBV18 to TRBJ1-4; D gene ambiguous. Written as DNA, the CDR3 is TGTGCCAGCTCACCGGGCCGCCTCGATAATGAAAAACTGTTTTTT. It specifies CASSPGRLDNEKLFF.